The 3 T cell receptor beta chains listed next were all sequenced from one sample in a study of blood T cell repertoires in COVID-19 (TCRdb year 2020). Receptor amplification or capture employed the immunoSEQ multiplex PCR assay. The table was pulled from immuneACCESS by TCRdb, which kept in-frame rearrangements only. Such tables lose some clones; where checked, under half of the loss comes from unresolved V genes, and the rest has no known cause. The sample data list hundreds of thousands of clones, and 80% to 90% of these were observed just once. The top ten clones comprise approximately 4.8% of the sample. What was sequenced was PBMCs or T cells enriched from blood (not recorded which). The receptors were sampled from a woman aged 50 to 60 who had been exposed to COVID-19.

The rearrangement links TRBV6-4 to TRBJ1-2, with TRBD1 matching 8 bases. This CDR3 region has 16 residues. V lost 7 bases to trimming and J lost 4 bases; unmatched junction nucleotides: 14. Germline V lookup: CDR1 MRHNA, CDR2 SNTAGT. In DNA, the CDR3 is TGTGCCAGCATGGAGGGTTGGGACAGGTCAGTCTATGGCTACACCTTC. Translated, it gives CASMEGWDRSVYGYTF.

CDR3 sequence (DNA): TGTGCCAGCAGCCAAACAGGGGATCTGAATGGCTACACCTTC. This encodes CASSQTGDLNGYTF. This chain connects TRBV3-1 (or the pseudogene TRBV3-2) to TRBJ1-2, with 7 bases matching TRBD1. CDR3 length equals 14 residues. V shed 2 bases and J 6 bases; nucleotides not matched to a gene: 6. Germline V gives CDR1 LGHDT, CDR2 YNNKEL (reference sequence).

The count of this clone is one. The genes are TRBV3-1 (or the pseudogene TRBV3-2) and TRBJ2-3; no clear D. CDR1 LGHDT and CDR2 YNNKEL come from the germline V gene (reference sequence). The CDR3 is made up of 13 amino acids. V shed 2 bases and J shed 4 bases, with 7 bases lying between them. CDR3 nucleotides: TGTGCCAGCAGCCAAAATCCTGCAGATACGCAGTATTTT. Translation: CASSQNPADTQYF.